This record covers a single T cell receptor beta chain. The antigen is unknown. This CDR3 comprises 15 residues. The germline CDR1 and CDR2 sequences are SGHDT and YYEEEE. Trimming cost V 3 bases and J 8 bases; bases outside gene matches: 12. This entry comes from a study of shared clonotypes between healthy human individuals. The naive CD8 subset, CD45RO-negative cells positively selected for CCR7, excluded terminally differentiated effector memory CD45RA+ cells. Within Nashville, Tennessee resided all donors, each a Caucasian adult. As originally analysed: For the immunoSEQ data, sequences were junction-only without quality scores, so filtering differed. The table came from immunoSEQ multiplex PCR; TCRdb's copy has only in-frame clones and leaves some out. The V and J calls and clone size were taken over from that table, and D and trimming were inferred from the DNA. Among about 1,900,000 clones, about 95% were seen once, and the ten largest hold 1.2%.

Findings of the study overall: Among non-shared clonotypes, generation probabilities were lower than among those shared by all four donors. The study found about 5.1% of naive CD4 clonotypes shared across four donors.

This rearrangement joins TRBV5-6 to TRBJ1-2, with 8 nucleotides matching TRBD1. Material for sequencing was naive CD8+ T cells sorted from blood. The sequence was obtained from a man younger than 35 in good health. CDR3 DNA: TGTGCCAGCAGCTCAGGACAGGGCGGGGCTGTCGGCTACACCTTC. It encodes CASSSGQGGAVGYTF.